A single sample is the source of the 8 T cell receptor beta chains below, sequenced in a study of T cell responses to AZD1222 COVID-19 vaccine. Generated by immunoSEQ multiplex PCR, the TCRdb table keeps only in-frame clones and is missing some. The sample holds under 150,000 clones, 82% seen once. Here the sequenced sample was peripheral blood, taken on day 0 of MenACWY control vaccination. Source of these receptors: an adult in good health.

CDR3 coding DNA: TGTGCCAGCAGGGAAGAGACCCAGTACTTC. Protein product: CASREETQYF. This rearrangement joins TRBV6-5 to TRBJ2-5; D is uncertain. The CDR3 sequence is 10 residues long. Trimming took off 6 bases at V and 3 bases at J, with 2 bases between the two ends. CDR1 is MNHEY and CDR2 is SVGAGI in the germline V gene.

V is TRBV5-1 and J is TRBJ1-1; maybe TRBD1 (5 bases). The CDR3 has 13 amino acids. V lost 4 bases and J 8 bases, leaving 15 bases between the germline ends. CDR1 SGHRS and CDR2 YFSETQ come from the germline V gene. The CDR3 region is CASSPGTSLEAFF. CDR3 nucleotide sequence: TGCGCCAGCAGCCCGGGGACGAGTCTCGAAGCTTTCTTT.

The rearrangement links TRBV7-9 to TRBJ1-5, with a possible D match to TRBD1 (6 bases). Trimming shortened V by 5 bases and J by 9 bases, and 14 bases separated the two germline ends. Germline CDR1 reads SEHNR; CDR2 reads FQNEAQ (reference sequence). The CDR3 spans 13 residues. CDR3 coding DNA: TGTGCCAGCAGCGCGGACAGTGGAAGGCCCCAGCATTTT. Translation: CASSADSGRPQHF.

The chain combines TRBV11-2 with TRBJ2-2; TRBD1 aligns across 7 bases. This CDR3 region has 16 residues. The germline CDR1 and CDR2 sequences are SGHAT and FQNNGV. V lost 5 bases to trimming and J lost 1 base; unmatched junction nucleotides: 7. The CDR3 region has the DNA TGTGCCAGCAGCCACCAGCCAGGGGGGAACACCGGGGAGCTGTTTTTT. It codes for CASSHQPGGNTGELFF.

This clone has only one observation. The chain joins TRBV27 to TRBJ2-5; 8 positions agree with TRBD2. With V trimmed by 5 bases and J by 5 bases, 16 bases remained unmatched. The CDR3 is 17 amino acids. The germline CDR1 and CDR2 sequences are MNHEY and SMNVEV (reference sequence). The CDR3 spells CASSGRFIRGGSETQYF. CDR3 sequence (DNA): TGTGCCAGCAGTGGTCGCTTTATCCGGGGGGGCAGTGAGACCCAGTACTTC.

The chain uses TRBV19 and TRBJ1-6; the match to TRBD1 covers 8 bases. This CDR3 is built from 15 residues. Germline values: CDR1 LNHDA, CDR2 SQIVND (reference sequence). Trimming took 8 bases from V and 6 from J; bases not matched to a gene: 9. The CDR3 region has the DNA TGTGCCAGTGGTCAGGGGGCGAGGATTAATTCACCCCTCCACTTT. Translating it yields CASGQGARINSPLHF.

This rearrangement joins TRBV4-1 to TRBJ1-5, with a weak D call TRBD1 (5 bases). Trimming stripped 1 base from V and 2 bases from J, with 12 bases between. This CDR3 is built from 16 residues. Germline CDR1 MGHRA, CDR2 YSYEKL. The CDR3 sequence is CASSQGAGGGNQPQHF. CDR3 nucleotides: TGCGCCAGCAGCCAAGGTGCCGGGGGTGGCAATCAGCCCCAGCATTTT.

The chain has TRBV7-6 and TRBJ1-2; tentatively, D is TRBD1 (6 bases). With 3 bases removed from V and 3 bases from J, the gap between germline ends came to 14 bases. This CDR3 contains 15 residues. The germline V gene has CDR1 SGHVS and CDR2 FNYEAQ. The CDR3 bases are TGTGCCAGCAGCTTGGCACAGGGAACCGACTATGGCTACACCTTC. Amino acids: CASSLAQGTDYGYTF.